The clone carrying this TCR beta chain was picked up a small number of times. Its antigen remains unidentified. Patients with uncontrolled infections, other autoimmune diseases, pregnancy or lactation were excluded. The data stem from a study of T cells in Graves' hyperthyroidism and ophthalmopathy. Study-level results: Peripheral blood also featured most of the thyroid clonotypes expanded above 0.001. Onset of ophthalmopathy came a median about 6.5 months after the model predicted it. Ophthalmopathy was separated from stable hyperthyroidism by a 13 V-J model.

CDR1 and CDR2 (germline): DFQATT, SNEGSKA (reference sequence). The CDR3 is 14 amino acids. The V end was cut by 0 bases, the J end by 0 bases, with 7 bases between. RNA transcripts served as the template for amplifying TCR beta CDR3 regions. An initial round of RT-PCR targeting the TCR CDR3 relied on the HTBI primer set. TCRdb called the multiplex PCR reads again in MiXCR, with one record for every CDR3 protein. The data contain about 570,000 distinct CDR3 sequences, approximately 44% of them singletons. Sequencing input: peripheral blood or thyroid tissue (not recorded which). This chain uses TRBV20-1 with TRBJ2-3; D is ambiguous. The receptor was derived from an adult woman with Graves' disease, either hyperthyroidism or ophthalmopathy (not recorded which). The CDR3 spells CSARDQTSTDTQYF. CDR3 DNA sequence: TGCAGTGCTAGAGATCAGACTAGCACAGATACGCAGTATTTT.